This entry is about one T cell receptor (beta chain). Its antigen is as yet unknown. Construction of the TCR beta libraries employed iRepertoire HTBI primers in conjunction with Arm-PCR of CDR3 regions. One entry per CDR3 protein, called by TCRdb with MiXCR from the multiplex PCR reads. The sample includes about 540,000 distinct CDR3 sequences, approximately 12% of them seen just once. Described time point: newly diagnosed GD, antithyroid drugs for less than 3 months. Scientists built the TCR library using RNA that was extracted from PBMCs. CDR1 is SEHNR, CDR2 FQNEAQ, per germline (reference sequence). The trim removed 5 bases at V and 6 bases at J, leaving 9 bases unmatched. This CDR3 contains 15 residues. These data are taken from a study of regulatory T cells in long-lasting Graves disease. Study-wide background: Newly diagnosed Graves' patients had taken antithyroid drugs under 3 months.

The study's findings and limits: Persistent disease preferred TRBV28, TRBJ1-2 and TRBJ2-5.

These sequences were also reported in another study, on T cells in Graves' hyperthyroidism and ophthalmopathy. From that paper: An absence of ophthalmopathy progression within 18 months meant stable Graves' hyperthyroidism.

This chain connects TRBV7-9 to TRBJ2-7, with TRBD2 identical over 11 bases. This clonotype originated in a young man with Graves disease. Sample: peripheral blood mononuclear cells (PBMCs), taken at new diagnosis, from a patient treated with antithyroid drugs. CDR3 region: CASSTFTSGSSEQYF. Written as DNA, the CDR3 is TGTGCCAGCAGCACCTTCACTAGCGGGAGTAGCGAGCAGTACTTC. Complete variable domain (other parts from reference TRBV7-9 and TRBJ2-7): DTGVSQNPRHKITKRGQNVTFRCDPISEHNRLYWYRQTLGQGPEFLTYFQNEAQLEKSRLLSDRFSAERPKGSFSTLEIQRTEQGDSAMYLCASSTFTSGSSEQYFGPGTRLTVT.